This T cell receptor beta chain was documented in a study of shared clonotypes between healthy human individuals. Overall study findings and caveats: Some naive CD4 clonotypes, 4% to 6%, turned up in common across a few donors.

Concerning this clone itself: Its target is not known.

Per the study methods: ImmunoSEQ output held junction-only sequences without quality scores, so filtering differed. Sequencing used immunoSEQ multiplex PCR; TCRdb keeps in-frame clones, though not all of them. V, J and clone size were drawn from that table, and D and trimming were deduced from the DNA. Of roughly 400,000 clones in the sample, 96% are singletons; the top ten hold about 0.34%. This CDR3 is 15 amino acids long. Germline values: CDR1 SGHNT, CDR2 YYREEE (reference sequence). Trimming cost V 3 bases and J 2 bases; bases outside gene matches: 7. Material for sequencing was memory CD8+ T cells sorted from blood. The sample's subset: CD45RO+ cells pooled with CCR7-negative TemRA cells. This clonotype was sampled from a man in his thirties or forties in good health. The chain joins TRBV5-4 to TRBJ2-5, with 7 positions matching TRBD1. CDR3 region: CASSSTGTEQETQYF. The CDR3 coding sequence is TGTGCCAGCAGCTCGACTGGGACAGAACAAGAGACCCAGTACTTC.